Detailed here is one T cell receptor beta chain. Its antigen is currently unknown. The sample comes from a study of cytomegalovirus exposure and HLA in healthy donors. Looking at the study overall: The Caucasian-associated ancestry cluster held around 76% of over 350 genotyped donors.

V shed 7 bases and J shed 4 bases, with 16 bases lying between them. The CDR3 is 14 amino acids. Germline CDR1 and CDR2: LNHDA and SQIVND (reference sequence). In the PCR, 60 Vbeta and 13 Jbeta primers were used. Authors' processing steps: About 80 million unique TCR beta chains, roughly 11 million of them shared, were counted by a later analysis. Generated by immunoSEQ multiplex PCR, the TCRdb table keeps only in-frame clones and is missing some. V and J calls plus clone size are reproduced from that table; the DNA served to infer D and trimming. The table lists some 70,000 clones, roughly four fifths of them singletons, with 5% to 8.5% in the top ten. Study-wide results and limits: Accurate prediction of most subjects' HLA-A and HLA-B alleles from TCR beta sequences was reported. A link between a missense DCLRE1C variant and TCR beta V- and J-gene trimming emerged from a later analysis.

This TCR derives from a human donor in good health. The chain joins TRBV19 to TRBJ1-2, with TRBD1 as a possible D gene (6 bases). Source material: PBMCs. CDR3 in DNA: TGTGCCAGTAAACACCCAGGGGTTGCCTATGGCTACACCTTC. It codes for CASKHPGVAYGYTF.